This T cell receptor beta chain was sequenced for a study of vaccination and CD4 T cells after COVID-19. Across the whole study: The peptides that stimulated the cells were overlapping spike peptides from SARS-CoV-2, HCoV-NL63, HCoV-OC43 and HCoV-229E.

This clonotype was seen a few times. Its antigen is still unknown. This CDR3 comprises 13 residues. Germline-derived CDR1 and CDR2 are MRHNA and SNTAGT. V was shortened by 0 bases and J by 4 bases, with 3 bases between the two germline ends. Documented treatment: approximately 10-day PBMC culture with coronavirus spike peptide pools or control peptides (ViraFEST assay). CD4+ T cells of the unexposed donor were collected before the COVID-19 pandemic (2011-2018). General study results and limits: The great majority, 304 of 307 vaccine-specific clones, proved spike mono-reactive in convalescent patients.

The Oncomine TCR Beta short-read assay sequenced DNA from cultured CD4+ T cells. One entry per CDR3 protein, called by TCRdb with MiXCR from the PCR reads. The data hold 7,500 or so distinct CDR3 sequences, with around 25% observed a single time. The source is a human donor in good health. Sequencing was done on a sample of CD4+ T cells from blood, cultured in vitro. V usage is TRBV6-4 and J usage is TRBJ2-2; no reliable D call. CDR3 region: CASSDSSTGELFF. DNA of the CDR3: TGTGCCAGCAGTGACTCTAGCACCGGGGAGCTGTTTTTT.